This TCR beta chain was documented in a study of T cell responses to AZD1222 COVID-19 vaccine (dated by TCRdb to 2020 to 2023). About the investigation overall: TCR sequencing covered 230 or so trial participants: 200 to 220 given two doses of AZD1222 and around 26 given two doses of MenACWY control vaccine. Trial participants were enrolled by age into 18-55, 56-69 and 70-plus year subgroups, with roughly 160, 29 and 62 TCR-sequenced participants respectively.

The label giving this sample's time point can be read as: about 28 days (+/-7) after the second vaccine dose. According to the study, the label for this sample's treatment or condition signals: meningococcal conjugate vaccine given as trial control. The vaccinee samples were drawn from two UK trials, COV001 and COV002, one of which was a single-blind randomized controlled phase 2/3 trial testing AZD1222 (ChAdOx1 nCoV-19) in healthy adults. Trial participant PBMC samples were collected at day 0 and day 28 after the second dose for TCRbeta chain sequencing. The CDR3 regions of human TCRbeta chains were analyzed by immunosequencing. The paper's processing steps were these. Repertoire TCRs were checked for matches against a reference library of SARS-CoV-2-specific TCRs that had been generated using the MIRA antigen-specificity platform. Breadth was defined as the fraction of unique TCRs that were SARS-CoV-2-associated. Depth was defined as the fraction of total T cells that were SARS-CoV-2-associated. Each spike-specific TCR was assigned to its reactive spike region and to a CD4 or CD8 class using the MIRA data. Log10-transformed breadth and depth values were compared by one-way ANOVA with Sidak's multiple comparisons tests. In its TCRdb copy, this immuneACCESS table keeps in-frame sequences only and misses some clones. Where compared with another copy, unresolved V genes explain less than half of these, and the others have no known cause. V and J calls and clone size are those listed in that table; D and trimming were worked out from the DNA. The sample table lists about 210,000 clones, 94% of them with a count of one. Jointly, the top ten make up over 1.5% of the sample.

General findings and caveats noted by the study authors: Conclusions about previously exposed vaccinees were limited because only six or seven AZD1222 recipients were SARS-CoV-2 seropositive at baseline. Participants were mostly white British and included more females than males, and it was suggested by the authors that clonal diversity may have been underestimated. Spike-specific TCR breadth and depth rose significantly after two AZD1222 doses compared with day 0 and with MenACWY recipients. Because no samples from the day 14 peak response were available, repertoires could be characterized only after the peak T cell response. Reportedly, almost half of the unique spike-specific TCRs recognized epitopes lying outside the regions that are mutated in the B.1.351 and B.1.1.7 variants. The vaccine-associated CD4 TCRs covered the entire spike protein, and the dominant responses fell in regions 160-218 and 743-854. In the small 56-69-year group, the increase in depth fell short of significance, most likely because of low power.

About this clone itself: No antigen is known for it. Base quality data are lacking; no much larger clone is found one base away.

The clonotype comes from an adult who received the MenACWY meningococcal vaccine as a control. Source: peripheral blood, taken 28 days after the second dose of the MenACWY control vaccine.

The bases are TGTGCCAGCAGTTTGGGGGTAGCCAGGGCTGGCTACACCTTC. This yields the protein CASSLGVARAGYTF. The chain was built from TRBV28 and TRBJ1-2; a weak D assignment points to TRBD1 (5 bases agree). The CDR3 starts with the cysteine, ends with the phenylalanine, and has 14 residues. Only the CDR3 portion is preserved as DNA: 42 bases, with reading frame beginning at the first base. The germline V gene gives CDR1 as MDHEN and CDR2 as SYDVKM. V is clipped by 3 bases and J by 7 bases, and the sequence between their germline boundaries is 15 bases long.